Listed here is a single T cell receptor beta chain. In the original processing: For nucleated cells, counts were estimated from reference gene primer amplification. Data came from immunoSEQ multiplex PCR; TCRdb stores just in-frame clones and leaves some out. V, J and clone size derive from that table, while D and trimming were established from the DNA sequence. In the table there are approximately 170,000 clones, about 81% of which are singletons. This sample was taken from a study of blood T cell repertoires in COVID-19. Looking at the study overall: Samples came from the United States, Italy and Spain, spanning acute and convalescent COVID-19. Sources were T cells, B-cell-depleted T cells, or PBMCs; the material itself was cDNA or gDNA.

The sequence came from a human donor in a cohort sampled during active COVID-19. The material sequenced was peripheral blood.

The CDR3 DNA follows: TGTGCCAGCTCACAACCCGGGACAGCCCTTAGAAACACCATATATTTT. Protein: CASSQPGTALRNTIYF. This chain uses TRBV18 with TRBJ1-3; TRBD1 matches 7 bases. CDR3 length equals 16 residues. Per the germline V gene, CDR1 is KGHSH and CDR2 is LQKENI. After removal of 4 bases from V and 5 bases from J, the junction contained 11 bases not matched to a gene. Looking up the rest from reference TRBV18 and TRBJ1-3 gives the full variable domain: NAGVMQNPRHLVRRRGQEARLRCSPMKGHSHVYWYRQLPEEGLKFMVYLQKENIIDESGMPKERFSAEFPKEGPSILRIQQVVRGDSAAYFCASSQPGTALRNTIYFGEGSWLTVV.